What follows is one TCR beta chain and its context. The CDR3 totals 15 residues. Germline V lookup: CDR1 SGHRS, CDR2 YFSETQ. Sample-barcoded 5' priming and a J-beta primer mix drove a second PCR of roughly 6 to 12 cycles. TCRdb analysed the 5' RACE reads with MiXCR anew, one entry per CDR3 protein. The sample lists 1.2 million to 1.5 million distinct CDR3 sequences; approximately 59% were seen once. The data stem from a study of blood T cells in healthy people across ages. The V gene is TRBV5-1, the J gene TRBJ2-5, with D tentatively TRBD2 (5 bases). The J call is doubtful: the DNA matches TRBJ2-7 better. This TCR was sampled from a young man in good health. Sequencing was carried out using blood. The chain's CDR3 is CASRNEGLFNVEQYF. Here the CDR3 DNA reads TGCGCCAGCAGAAACGAAGGACTGTTCAATGTCGAGCAGTACTTC.